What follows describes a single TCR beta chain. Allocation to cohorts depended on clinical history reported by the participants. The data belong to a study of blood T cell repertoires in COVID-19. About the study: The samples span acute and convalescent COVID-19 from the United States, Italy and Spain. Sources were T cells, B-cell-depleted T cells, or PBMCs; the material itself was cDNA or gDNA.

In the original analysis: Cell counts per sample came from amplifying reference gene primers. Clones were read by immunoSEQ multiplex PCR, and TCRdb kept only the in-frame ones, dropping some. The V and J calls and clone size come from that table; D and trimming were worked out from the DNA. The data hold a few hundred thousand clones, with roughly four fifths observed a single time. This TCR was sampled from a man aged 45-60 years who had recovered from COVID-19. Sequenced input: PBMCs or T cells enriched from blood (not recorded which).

The CDR3 protein is CASSLVDSQRGYTF. CDR3 nucleotides: TGTGCCAGCAGCTTAGTGGACAGTCAACGTGGCTACACCTTC. The rearrangement links TRBV7-8 to TRBJ1-2; a possible D gene is TRBD1 (6 bases). The CDR3 is 14 amino acids. V was cut by 1 base and J by 7 bases, with 13 bases left in between. Germline V gene lookup returns CDR1 SGHVS and CDR2 FQNEAQ.